This TCR beta chain derives from a study of T cell repertoires in cytomegalovirus infection (dated 2019 in TCRdb). For context, the study as a whole: The peptide stimulations were aimed at well-studied HLA-B-restricted epitopes as well as recently identified HLA-C-restricted CMV epitopes, whose presentation resists viral immunomodulation. Donor HLA type was relevant to the analysis, because carriage of CMV infection together with the matching HLA type was indicated by public TCR beta signatures. Overall study results and their limits: In both this cohort and an independent roughly 400-donor cohort, the cumulative frequency of public TCR beta family members distinguished carriers of CMV infection plus the relevant HLA type. In the ex vivo response, HLA-C-restricted CMV-specific TCR beta clonotypes were dominant, and in two of eight donors the single most frequent clonotype came from this HLA-C-restricted group.

The data were produced on an Illumina HiSeq 1500. TCRdb took the public reads, trimmed them with fastp at Q25, ran MiXCR for clone calling and kept in-frame beta chains. Merged by CDR3 protein, the rows form single entries marked with the most common genes and DNA. The sample table holds about 920,000 distinct CDR3 sequences, of which roughly 30% were seen once. The ten most abundant clones make up around 15% of the sample. The meaning of the sample's treatment or condition label: in vitro stimulation with specific CMV peptide epitopes to enrich CMV-specific T cells. Inclusive of the bounding cysteine and phenylalanine, the CDR3 is 16 residues long. Kept here is only the CDR3 DNA, which spans 48 bases and is read in frame from base 1. From V the trimming removes 5 bases and from J it removes 3 bases, while the gene matches leave 6 bases of the junction unaccounted for. The germline V gene encodes CDR1 MDHEN and CDR2 SYDVKM.

About this clonotype itself: Its antigen remains undetermined. No much larger clone exists at a distance of one base, and base qualities are not known.

The material was cultured CD8+ T cells from PBMCs, obtained from culture after CMV antigen stimulation. This clonotype originated in a human donor in good health (CMV status not recorded). Some clones in this sample may be carry-over from other donors' samples. The sequence links TRBV28 to TRBJ2-3; TRBD2 aligns with 12 central bases. The nucleotide sequence is TGTGCCAGCAGTGCGGGGACTAGCGGGCGGACAGATACGCAGTATTTT. Translated, this is CASSAGTSGRTDTQYF.